The rows below give T cell receptor beta chains drawn from one sample of a study of T-cell memory formation after mild COVID-19. MiXCR, run by TCRdb on the 5' RACE reads, gives a single entry per CDR3 protein. The sample includes around 370,000 distinct CDR3 sequences, roughly 21% of them seen just once. Source material: PBMCs or a T cell subset sorted from them (not recorded which). The receptors shown here come from an adult woman who had mild COVID-19 (a few samples of this study predate the infection). Cell type and time point are not known. Each CDR3 is given with its conserved first and last residue. A D gene is named only where the DNA matches it firmly. Clone size, where shown, is once, few, many, or a class for clones that have expanded.

>15|few|TRBD1|TRBJ1-1|TRBV5-1
CASSIETGVNTEAFF
TGCGCCAGCAGCATCGAGACAGGGGTGAACACTGAAGCTTTCTTT
>13|NA|NA|TRBJ2-2|TRBV18
CASSSSITGELFF
TGTGCCAGCTCATCCTCAATCACCGGGGAGCTGTTTTTT
>18|few|NA|TRBJ2-2|TRBV14
CASSHLSPLAFGPGELFF
TGTGCCAGCAGCCACCTGAGCCCCCTAGCGTTCGGTCCCGGGGAGCTGTTTTTT
>16|NA|TRBD2|TRBJ2-3|TRBV15
CATSRGETSGTDTQYF
TGTGCCACCAGCAGGGGGGAGACTAGCGGCACAGATACGCAGTATTTT
>12|few|NA|TRBJ2-1|TRBV4-1
CASSQVEQEQFF
TGCGCCAGCAGCCAAGTGGAGCAGGAGCAGTTCTTC
>11|NA|NA|TRBJ2-3|TRBV20-1
CSAPRGDTQYF
TGCAGTGCTCCTAGGGGAGATACGCAGTATTTT
>14|NA|NA|TRBJ2-1|TRBV7-9
CASRRLLGYNEQFF
TGTGCCAGCAGGCGGTTATTAGGATACAATGAGCAGTTCTTC
>14|NA|TRBD1|TRBJ2-7|TRBV29-1
CSVVLPGGSYEQYF
TGCAGCGTTGTTTTGCCAGGGGGAAGCTACGAGCAGTACTTC
>17|few|NA|TRBJ2-3|TRBV5-1
CASSLRAVGAGADTQYF
TGCGCCAGCAGCTTGCGGGCTGTGGGGGCTGGGGCGGATACGCAGTATTTT
>17|few|NA|TRBJ1-3|TRBV30
CAWSAGIRTVSGNTIYF
TGTGCCTGGAGTGCTGGAATCCGCACTGTCTCTGGAAACACCATATATTTT
>13|NA|TRBD2|TRBJ2-1|TRBV7-3
CASSPGLVNEQFF
TGTGCCAGCAGCCCGGGACTAGTCAATGAGCAGTTCTTC
>15|NA|NA|TRBJ2-3|TRBV7-3
CASSLGPSGTDTQYF
TGTGCCAGCAGCTTAGGTCCCTCTGGCACAGATACGCAGTATTTT
>12|few|NA|TRBJ2-3|TRBV18
CASSPVADTQYF
TGTGCCAGCTCACCAGTCGCAGATACGCAGTATTTT
>13|few|TRBD1|TRBJ2-7|TRBV5-4
CASSQGQLYEQYF
TGTGCCAGCAGCCAGGGACAGCTCTACGAGCAGTACTTC
>15|few|TRBD2|TRBJ2-3|TRBV4-3
CASSQEIGRADTQYF
TGCGCCAGCAGCCAAGAGATTGGGAGGGCAGATACGCAGTATTTT
>15|few|NA|TRBJ2-5|TRBV10-3
CAISGLEGGLETQYF
TGTGCCATCAGTGGACTTGAGGGGGGGCTGGAGACCCAGTACTTC
>16|NA|NA|TRBJ2-1|TRBV3-1
CASSPGGFGQNNEQFF
TGTGCCAGCAGCCCGGGAGGTTTCGGACAGAACAATGAGCAGTTCTTC
>12|NA|NA|TRBJ2-1|TRBV6-2/TRBV6-3
CASSYRLNEQFF
TGTGCCAGCAGTTACCGGTTAAATGAGCAGTTCTTC
>15|NA|NA|TRBJ1-6|TRBV7-3
CASSRTLAHNSPLHF
TGTGCCAGCAGCCGGACCCTGGCCCATAATTCACCCCTCCACTTT
>15|many|NA|TRBJ2-1|TRBV7-9
CASSLAPTGNNEQFF
TGTGCCAGCAGCTTAGCCCCGACAGGAAACAATGAGCAGTTCTTC
>14|NA|TRBD1|TRBJ2-3|TRBV5-1
CASSFGQGVDTQYF
TGCGCCAGCAGCTTCGGGCAGGGGGTGGATACGCAGTATTTT
>15|few|NA|TRBJ2-3|TRBV7-9
CASSLWNGMSGTQYF
TGTGCCAGCAGCTTATGGAACGGGATGTCGGGTACGCAGTATTTT
>16|few|TRBD1|TRBJ2-2|TRBV2
CASSGWDRVNTGELFF
TGTGCCAGCAGTGGATGGGACAGGGTGAACACCGGGGAGCTGTTTTTT
>17|NA|TRBD1|TRBJ2-3|TRBV12-3/TRBV12-4
CASSYPPGQGASDTQYF
TGTGCCAGCAGCTATCCACCGGGACAGGGGGCGTCAGATACGCAGTATTTT
>11|NA|NA|TRBJ1-2|TRBV5-5
CASSLNGGYTF
TGTGCCAGCAGCTTGAATGGTGGCTACACCTTC
>13|many|NA|TRBJ2-3|TRBV5-1
CASSSQVTDTQYF
TGCGCCAGCAGCTCACAGGTTACAGATACGCAGTATTTT
>16|many|NA|TRBJ1-1|TRBV2
CASHGHLLGRNTEAFF
TGTGCCAGCCACGGACACTTGTTAGGACGGAACACTGAAGCTTTCTTT
>14|once|NA|TRBJ2-7|TRBV7-9
CASSLFAAPYEQYF
TGTGCCAGCAGCTTATTTGCGGCCCCCTACGAGCAGTACTTC
>13|NA|NA|TRBJ2-7|TRBV10-2
CASKDLSSYEQYF
TGCGCCAGCAAGGACTTGAGCTCCTACGAGCAGTACTTC
>15|NA|NA|TRBJ1-2|TRBV6-2/TRBV6-3
CASSELDSGSYGYTF
TGTGCCAGCAGCGAACTGGACAGCGGGAGTTATGGCTACACCTTC
>14|few|NA|TRBJ1-1|TRBV5-1
CASSLWGGETEAFF
TGCGCCAGCAGCTTGTGGGGAGGGGAAACTGAAGCTTTCTTT
>15|few|NA|TRBJ2-5|TRBV6-5
CASSYGAGEGETQYF
TGTGCCAGCAGTTACGGGGCAGGGGAAGGGGAGACCCAGTACTTC
>14|few|NA|TRBJ2-7|TRBV7-3
CASSPDRSSYEQYF
TGTGCCAGCAGCCCCGACAGAAGCTCCTACGAGCAGTACTTC
>13|many|NA|TRBJ2-1|TRBV7-3
CASSLTVYNEQFF
TGTGCCAGCAGCTTAACTGTGTACAATGAGCAGTTCTTC
>13|NA|NA|TRBJ1-1|TRBV14
CASSEYMNTEAFF
TGTGCCAGCAGTGAGTACATGAACACTGAAGCTTTCTTT
>18|NA|NA|TRBJ2-1|TRBV29-1
CSVDVVLEGGGIYNEQFF
TGCAGCGTTGACGTCGTTTTAGAAGGGGGCGGGATTTACAATGAGCAGTTCTTC
>15|NA|TRBD1|TRBJ2-3|TRBV9
CASSVEAGGADTQYF
TGTGCCAGCAGCGTAGAGGCAGGGGGCGCAGATACGCAGTATTTT
>14|NA|NA|TRBJ1-3|TRBV2
CASRTESSGNTIYF
TGTGCCAGCAGGACAGAGAGCTCTGGAAACACCATATATTTT
>16|few|NA|TRBJ2-1|TRBV6-1
CASSPGVYHTYNEQFF
TGTGCCAGCAGCCCCGGGGTGTACCACACCTACAATGAGCAGTTCTTC
>13|many|NA|TRBJ2-1|TRBV7-2
CASSLDADNEQFF
TGTGCCAGCAGCTTAGATGCGGACAATGAGCAGTTCTTC
>12|NA|NA|TRBJ1-1|TRBV7-9
CASSPRADEAFF
TGTGCCAGCAGCCCCCGAGCGGATGAAGCTTTCTTT
>20|NA|NA|TRBJ1-2|TRBV10-3
CAISESLLKGPPRANYGYTF
TGTGCCATCAGTGAGTCATTATTAAAGGGACCGCCTAGAGCTAACTATGGCTACACCTTC
>17|few|TRBD2|TRBJ2-2|TRBV20-1
CSARDVEGGRSSGELFF
TGCAGTGCTAGAGATGTAGAGGGCGGGAGGTCGTCCGGGGAGCTGTTTTTT
>13|NA|NA|TRBJ1-2|TRBV20-1
CSAREGVGGRYTF
TGCAGTGCTAGAGAGGGGGTGGGCGGTCGCTACACCTTC
>14|NA|TRBD2|TRBJ2-7|TRBV4-3
CASSPWDSGYEQYF
TGCGCCAGCAGCCCCTGGGATAGCGGGTACGAGCAGTACTTC
>14|NA|NA|TRBJ1-2|TRBV30
CAWALGRDNYGYTF
TGTGCCTGGGCCCTTGGACGGGATAACTATGGCTACACCTTC
>15|NA|NA|TRBJ1-2|TRBV6-6
CASSYPRTESYGYTF
TGTGCCAGCAGTTACCCCCGAACAGAATCTTACGGCTACACCTTC
>11|NA|NA|TRBJ2-3|TRBV3-1
CASRLDRAQYF
TGTGCCAGCAGGTTGGATCGGGCGCAGTATTTT
>15|few|TRBD1|TRBJ1-5|TRBV18
CASSPRTGNNQPQHF
TGTGCCAGCTCACCTAGGACAGGGAATAATCAGCCCCAGCATTTT
>17|NA|NA|TRBJ2-3|TRBV9
CASSVVARVWGTDTQYF
TGTGCCAGCAGCGTAGTGGCGCGGGTTTGGGGCACAGATACGCAGTATTTT
>13|few|NA|TRBJ1-2|TRBV7-3
CASGGGGDYGYTF
TGTGCCAGCGGAGGAGGAGGGGACTATGGCTACACCTTC
>16|NA|NA|TRBJ1-4|TRBV7-9
CASSLGFWGASEKLFF
TGTGCCAGCAGCTTAGGATTTTGGGGGGCTAGTGAAAAACTGTTTTTT
>15|NA|NA|TRBJ2-2|TRBV24-1
CATSDRQGVTGELFF
TGTGCCACCAGTGATCGGCAGGGCGTCACCGGGGAGCTGTTTTTT
>14|NA|NA|TRBJ2-5|TRBV24-1
CATSDFVDSRTQYF
TGTGCCACCAGTGATTTTGTCGATTCGAGGACCCAGTACTTC
>21|NA|TRBD2|TRBJ2-3|TRBV10-3
CAISDPGLAGGFPIRTDTQYF
TGTGCCATCAGTGACCCGGGGCTAGCGGGAGGATTTCCAATTCGCACAGATACGCAGTATTTT